A selection of T cell receptor beta chains follows, all from one sample in a study of beta chain features in type 1 diabetes. Assay used: immunoSEQ multiplex PCR; TCRdb lists only in-frame clones, some missing. The sample shows about 250,000 clones, roughly 13% of them seen only once. Sequencing input: naive CD4+ T cells from blood. The receptor source for this set is a woman in her thirties or forties in good health. The conserved cysteine and the conserved F or W are not part of the CDR3 here.

TRBV7-9 ASSLGSGTKYNEQF
TRBV28 ASSQGARDTEAF
TRBV4-1 ASSHRDDTEAF
TRBV4-1 ASSQTGENYGYT
TRBV20-1 SARTAFEAF
TRBV27 ASSFPTGEGTDTQY
TRBV4-3 ASSQVSGWRGYGQY
TRBV7-2 ASSQDGLAGQETQY
TRBV18 ASSPPRIQDTEAF
TRBV18 ASSPQDSNYGYT
TRBV11-2 ASSLTRITGELF
TRBV2 ASSRPDRAIMNTEAF
TRBV9 ASSPQPLAGATETQY
TRBV7-9 ASSNITGNHEQY
TRBV7-9 ASSLGAPNYEQY
TRBV25-1 ASSEYVGGGGTDTQY
TRBV7-2 ASSRASTGIDSNQPQH
TRBV2 ASSEEQGAISNQPQH
TRBV7-2 ASSLGHPNEKLF
TRBV7-9 ASSLFRTGYGYT
TRBV7-2 ASRTVAGDTQY
TRBV4-1 ASQPRGTGTYEQY
TRBV7-2 ASSPSESNQPQH
TRBV5-4 ASRRTSTQGDGELF
TRBV29-1 SIAVTGRPPEAF
TRBV11-2 ASSLGTSGGADTQY
TRBV27 ASSLSGSSGANVLT
TRBV7-9 ASSLRVAGGQETQY
TRBV2 ASNRVGGFAEAF
TRBV19 ASSNGPREGSGTQY
TRBV5-1 ASSLRGEETQY
TRBV11-2 ASSSRTSGPYNEQF
TRBV7-2 ASSSTRERNQPQH
TRBV29-1 SVTGLAAGKSSYNEQF
TRBV27 ASSRVGLGNIQY
TRBV6-1 ASSVGTGGASYGYT
TRBV9 ASSVGAISNQPQH
TRBV29-1 SVVREGQNTEAF
TRBV7-9 ASSRGGGTYEQY
TRBV9 ASSANRDRGSHSGANVLT
TRBV5-1 ASSTYRGREDEQY
TRBV6-5 ASSVGQGLQY
TRBV2 ASSEFGGRGVLSGANVLT
TRBV6-6 ASSSGGYQPQH
TRBV5-1 ASSLDLARAWGYT
TRBV19 ASSTSRLAGVTDTQY
TRBV9 ASSVDTRGTGELF
TRBV14 ASSQLGFGRDSNSPLH
TRBV9 ASSVQGFLTDTQY
TRBV19 ASRRDRSATNEKLF
TRBV5-4 ASRSPGPGLDEQF
TRBV7-2 ASSLGLRTEAF
TRBV6-6 ASSRIIGQTNYGYT
TRBV23-1 ASSQWLRDRVDRGSYEQY
TRBV15 ATTETLISQETQY